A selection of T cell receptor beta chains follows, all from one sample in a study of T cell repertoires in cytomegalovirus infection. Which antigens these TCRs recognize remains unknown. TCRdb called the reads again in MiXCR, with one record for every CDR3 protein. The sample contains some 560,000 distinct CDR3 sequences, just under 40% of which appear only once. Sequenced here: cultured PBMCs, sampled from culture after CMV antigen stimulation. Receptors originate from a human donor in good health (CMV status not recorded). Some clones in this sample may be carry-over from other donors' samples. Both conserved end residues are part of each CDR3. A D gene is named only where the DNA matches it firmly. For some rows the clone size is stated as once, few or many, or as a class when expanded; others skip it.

CASSLTGRRETEAFF	TGTGCCAGCAGCTTAACAGGGAGGAGAGAGACTGAAGCTTTCTTT	many	TRBV7-2	TRBJ1-1	-
CASSLATVLNTEAFF	TGCGCCAGCAGCTTGGCCACGGTGTTGAACACTGAAGCTTTCTTT	few	TRBV5-1	TRBJ1-1	-
CASSLAGLAGAAGELFF	TGTGCCAGCAGCTTAGCGGGACTAGCGGGAGCGGCCGGGGAGCTGTTTTTT	few	TRBV7-2	TRBJ2-2	TRBD2
CATTRVSYEQYF	TGTGCCACGACAAGAGTCTCCTACGAGCAGTACTTC	-	TRBV3-1	TRBJ2-7	-
CASSPRTGTLPDEQYF	TGTGCCAGCAGCCCCAGGACAGGGACGCTGCCCGACGAGCAGTACTTC	-	TRBV7-9	TRBJ2-7	TRBD1
CASSEMGLDVEAFF	TGCGCCAGCAGTGAGATGGGGCTCGACGTTGAAGCTTTCTTT	-	TRBV10-2	TRBJ1-1	-
CASSFQTGSEQYF	TGTGCCAGCAGCTTCCAGACAGGGTCCGAGCAGTACTTC	-	TRBV7-2	TRBJ2-7	TRBD1
CASSLGLAGVKNEQFF	TGTGCCAGCAGCTTAGGACTAGCGGGAGTAAAAAATGAGCAGTTCTTC	many	TRBV7-6	TRBJ2-1	TRBD2
CASSLGPGYSYEQYF	TGTGCCAGCAGCTTAGGTCCAGGGTACTCCTACGAGCAGTACTTC	-	TRBV5-5	TRBJ2-7	-
CASSLEVTSDEQFF	TGTGCCAGCAGCTTAGAAGTCACCAGCGATGAGCAGTTCTTC	few	TRBV11-2	TRBJ2-1	-
CASTLGRGAQETQYF	TGTGCCAGCACCCTGGGGCGCGGGGCCCAAGAGACCCAGTACTTC	-	TRBV12-3/TRBV12-4	TRBJ2-5	-
CASSDRAANQPQHF	TGTGCCAGCAGCGACCGGGCCGCGAATCAGCCCCAGCATTTT	few	TRBV7-2	TRBJ1-5	-
CASSLSKATREQFF	TGTGCCAGCAGCTTGTCCAAGGCCACGCGGGAGCAGTTCTTC	few	TRBV7-8	TRBJ2-1	-
CASSFGGLQPQHF	TGTGCCAGCAGCTTTGGGGGGCTTCAGCCCCAGCATTTT	few	TRBV7-6	TRBJ1-5	-
CASSLVGGGAGNSPLHF	TGTGCCAGCAGCTTAGTAGGAGGAGGGGCGGGTAATTCACCCCTCCACTTT	-	TRBV7-2	TRBJ1-6	-
CSAQPQSSYNSPLHF	TGCAGTGCCCAGCCTCAGAGCTCCTATAATTCACCCCTCCACTTT	-	TRBV20-1	TRBJ1-6	-
CASSGGANSGGRYNEQFF	TGTGCCAGCAGCGGAGGCGCGAATAGCGGGGGCCGCTACAATGAGCAGTTCTTC	few	TRBV7-2	TRBJ2-1	TRBD2
CASSLVGKDEQYF	TGTGCCAGCAGCTTAGTGGGAAAAGACGAGCAGTACTTC	-	TRBV7-2	TRBJ2-7	-
CASNGQVGYEQYF	TGTGCCAGCAACGGACAGGTCGGCTACGAGCAGTACTTC	-	TRBV7-9	TRBJ2-7	TRBD1
CASSTLAANNEQFF	TGTGCCAGTAGTACTCTAGCGGCCAACAATGAGCAGTTCTTC	-	TRBV19	TRBJ2-1	TRBD2
CASSPSGGTSGTDTQYF	TGTGCCAGCAGTCCTAGCGGGGGGACTAGCGGCACAGATACGCAGTATTTT	-	TRBV12-3/TRBV12-4	TRBJ2-3	TRBD2
CASSLVTSGGGNQPQHF	TGTGCCAGCAGCTTAGTGACCTCGGGGGGTGGCAATCAGCCCCAGCATTTT	many	TRBV7-8	TRBJ1-5	-
CASSTTGDLQETQYF	TGTGCCAGTAGTACGACAGGGGATCTACAAGAGACCCAGTACTTC	-	TRBV19	TRBJ2-5	TRBD1
CASSHRRTGANYGYTF	TGTGCCAGCAGCCATCGCCGGACCGGAGCTAACTATGGCTACACCTTC	few	TRBV7-8	TRBJ1-2	-
CASSSGLAGVQDTQYF	TGTGCCAGCAGCTCCGGACTAGCGGGAGTTCAAGATACGCAGTATTTT	many	TRBV7-2	TRBJ2-3	TRBD2
CASSGDGLAIQFF	TGTGCCAGCAGCGGGGACGGACTAGCGATTCAGTTCTTC	-	TRBV7-2	TRBJ2-1	TRBD2
CASSLARGDEQFF	TGTGCCAGCAGCTTAGCTCGTGGGGATGAGCAGTTCTTC	-	TRBV7-6	TRBJ2-1	-
CASSLGGNNSPLHF	TGTGCCAGCAGTTTAGGGGGGAATAATTCACCCCTCCACTTT	once	TRBV28	TRBJ1-6	-
CASSLYQGWDTEAFF	TGTGCCAGCAGCTTATATCAGGGCTGGGACACTGAAGCTTTCTTT	many	TRBV7-2	TRBJ1-1	-
CASSERGDRSSYNEQFF	TGTGCCAGCAGTGAAAGGGGAGACAGGAGCTCCTACAATGAGCAGTTCTTC	-	TRBV6-1	TRBJ2-1	-
CASQARRSDTQYF	TGTGCCAGCCAAGCGAGACGTTCAGATACGCAGTATTTT	-	TRBV2	TRBJ2-3	-
CASSAYSGAGETQYF	TGTGCCAGCAGCGCATATAGCGGGGCGGGAGAGACCCAGTACTTC	-	TRBV7-2	TRBJ2-5	TRBD2
CASSHRQGYGYTF	TGCGCCAGCAGCCACAGGCAGGGTTATGGCTACACCTTC	once	TRBV4-3	TRBJ1-2	-
CATRGTSGDREQFF	TGTGCCACCAGAGGGACTAGCGGGGACCGGGAGCAGTTCTTC	-	TRBV15	TRBJ2-1	TRBD2
CASSLTQGAQYF	TGTGCCAGCAGCCTTACCCAGGGTGCGCAGTACTTC	few	TRBV7-6	TRBJ2-7	-
CASSLTDRNTEAFF	TGTGCCAGCAGCTTAACCGACAGAAACACTGAAGCTTTCTTT	-	TRBV7-9	TRBJ1-1	-
CASSTIGQEGGYTF	TGTGCCAGCAGCACCATCGGGCAGGAGGGGGGCTACACCTTC	-	TRBV7-9	TRBJ1-2	-
CASSLAGLAEAFF	TGTGCCAGCAGTTTAGCTGGGCTAGCTGAAGCTTTCTTT	-	TRBV12-3/TRBV12-4	TRBJ1-1	-
CSAVPLRVGANTEAFF	TGCAGTGCCGTACCGCTTCGGGTAGGAGCGAACACTGAAGCTTTCTTT	-	TRBV20-1	TRBJ1-1	-
CASSLVGTGLETQYF	TGTGCCAGCAGTTTAGTAGGGACAGGGTTGGAGACCCAGTACTTC	few	TRBV12-3/TRBV12-4	TRBJ2-5	TRBD1
CASSFRGGTGELFF	TGTGCCAGCAGCTTTAGGGGCGGCACCGGGGAGCTGTTTTTT	many	TRBV7-2	TRBJ2-2	-
CASSTIGTDREKLFF	TGTGCCAGCAGCACAATCGGGACCGATCGCGAAAAACTGTTTTTT	-	TRBV7-4	TRBJ1-4	-
CASSPRRAGANVLTF	TGTGCCAGCAGCCCGCGTAGAGCTGGGGCCAACGTCCTGACTTTC	-	TRBV7-2	TRBJ2-6	-
CSAGTGGSYEQYF	TGCAGTGCAGGGACAGGGGGGTCCTACGAGCAGTACTTC	-	TRBV20-1	TRBJ2-7	TRBD1
CASSQGQGQGDNEKLFF	TGTGCCAGCAGCCAGGGACAGGGTCAAGGCGACAATGAAAAACTGTTTTTT	-	TRBV12-3/TRBV12-4	TRBJ1-4	TRBD1
CASSLGAGVLNEQFF	TGTGCCAGCAGCTTAGGGGCGGGAGTTTTGAATGAGCAGTTCTTC	-	TRBV7-8	TRBJ2-1	TRBD2
CASSLGLQLYEQYF	TGTGCCAGCAGCTTAGGCCTCCAGTTATACGAGCAGTACTTC	few	TRBV7-2	TRBJ2-7	-
CASSQAGSYTEAFF	TGCGCCAGCAGCCAAGCAGGGTCGTACACTGAAGCTTTCTTT	-	TRBV4-1	TRBJ1-1	-
CASSLGVTQYF	TGTGCCAGCAGCTTGGGGGTGACCCAGTACTTC	few	TRBV7-6	TRBJ2-5	-
CASSFHGGGEQFF	TGTGCCAGCAGCTTCCACGGGGGGGGTGAGCAGTTCTTC	-	TRBV12-3/TRBV12-4	TRBJ2-1	TRBD2
CASSYPGDTIYF	TGTGCCAGCAGTTACCCGGGGGACACCATATATTTT	-	TRBV6-5	TRBJ1-3	-
CAISESVGGIYNEQFF	TGTGCCATCAGTGAGTCGGTTGGGGGGATCTACAATGAGCAGTTCTTC	many	TRBV10-3	TRBJ2-1	-
CASGSGLSTDTQYF	TGTGCCAGCGGATCCGGGCTCTCCACAGATACGCAGTATTTT	few	TRBV6-5	TRBJ2-3	-
CASSQGGTGARGTQYF	TGTGCCAGCAGCCAAGGCGGGACAGGGGCACGAGGGACCCAGTACTTC	-	TRBV7-6	TRBJ2-5	TRBD1
CASGAVTSGNTIYF	TGTGCCTCCGGGGCAGTAACCTCTGGAAACACCATATATTTT	few	TRBV10-3	TRBJ1-3	-